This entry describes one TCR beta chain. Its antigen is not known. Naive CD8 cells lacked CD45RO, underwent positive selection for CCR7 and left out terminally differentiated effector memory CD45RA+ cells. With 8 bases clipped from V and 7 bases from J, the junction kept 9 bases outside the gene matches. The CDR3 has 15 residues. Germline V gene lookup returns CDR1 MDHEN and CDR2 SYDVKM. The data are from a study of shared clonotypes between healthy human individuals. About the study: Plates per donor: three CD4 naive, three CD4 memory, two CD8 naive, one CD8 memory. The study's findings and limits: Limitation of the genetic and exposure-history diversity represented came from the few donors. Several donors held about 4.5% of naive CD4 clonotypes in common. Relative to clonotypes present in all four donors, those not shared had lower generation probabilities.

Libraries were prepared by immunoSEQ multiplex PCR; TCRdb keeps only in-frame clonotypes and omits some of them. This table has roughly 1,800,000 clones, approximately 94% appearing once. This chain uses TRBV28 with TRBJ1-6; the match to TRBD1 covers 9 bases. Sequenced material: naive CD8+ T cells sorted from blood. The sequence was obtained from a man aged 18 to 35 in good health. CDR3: CASGLRTGVNSPLHF. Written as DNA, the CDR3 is TGTGCCAGCGGGCTAAGGACAGGGGTGAATTCACCCCTCCACTTT. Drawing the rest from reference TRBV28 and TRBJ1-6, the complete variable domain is DVKVTQSSRYLVKRTGEKVFLECVQDMDHENMFWYRQDPGLGLRLIYFSYDVKMKEKGDIPEGYSVSREKKERFSLILESASTNQTSMYLCASGLRTGVNSPLHFGNGTRLTVT.